This is a list of T cell receptor beta chains from one sample in a study of T cells in Graves' hyperthyroidism and ophthalmopathy. Via MiXCR, TCRdb re-called the multiplex PCR reads, giving one row per CDR3 protein. The sample lists a few hundred thousand distinct CDR3 sequences, around 42% occurring once. The sequenced material came from peripheral blood or thyroid tissue (not recorded which). The receptor set was obtained from a woman aged 18-30 years with Graves' hyperthyroidism. Each CDR3 is given with its conserved first and last residue.

>13|TRBV29-1
CSVLGAGNQPQHF
>11|TRBV10-3
CAISESSGRAF
>13|TRBV24-1
CATSEAGNQPQHF
>13|TRBV11-3
CASSEGFNYGYTF
>15|TRBV7-2
CASSLDGLRAQPQHF
>13|TRBV27
CASSTERYQPQHF
>16|TRBV19
CASSMDSGRPGYEQYF
>16|TRBV29-1
CSVRRGPLFRDTEAFF
>17|TRBV11-2
CASRSFPGSRSGNTIYF
>11|TRBV20-1
CSAEQNYEQYF
>16|TRBV7-2
CASSLFPSGSQETQYF
>13|TRBV6-1
CASSLRTSDGYTF
>11|TRBV7-8
CASSSINEQFF
>14|TRBV29-1
CSVERAGVSYEQYF
>14|TRBV6-4
CASKSLRVPYEQYF
>16|TRBV10-3
CAIRPTSGSRTGELFF
>17|TRBV4-1
CASSQVLEKMNTGELFF
>15|TRBV18
CASSPPQGAWAEAFF
>19|TRBV7-9
CASSLMTGGRRGFFTEAFF